Following are 30 T cell receptor beta chains from one sample sequenced in a study of vaccination effects on CD4 cells after COVID-19 (dated by TCRdb to the early 2020s). Their specific antigens are unknown. In the ViraFEST assay, PBMC were stimulated with viral peptide pools, and TCR sequencing was then used to find antigen-specific CD4+ T cell clonotypes based on their expansion. After less than eleven days of culture, CD4+ T cells were isolated with the EasySep CD4+ T cell isolation kit. Each participant got two doses of an mRNA SARS-CoV-2 vaccine, either BNT162b2 or mRNA-1273. The library was prepared using the immunoSEQ multiplex PCR assay. TCRdb obtained this table from immuneACCESS and retained in-frame rearrangements with V and J assigned. These tables miss some clones; where compared with another copy, unresolved V genes account for less than half of the shortfall, and the remainder is unexplained. This sample holds about 32,000 clones; around 70% were observed only once. The ten most abundant clones make up around 12% of the sample.

The source was CD4+ T cells from PBMCs cultured with HCoV-229E spike peptides, collected after COVID-19 vaccination. What the cell subset or site label conveys for this sample: HCoV-229E spike overlapping peptide pool stimulation. All receptors derive from a human donor who received a COVID-19 vaccine.

The chain uses TRBV7-8 and TRBJ2-6; no clear D. CDR3 length equals 21 residues. Looked up from germline, CDR1 is SGHVS and CDR2 is FQNEAQ. Trimming took off 5 bases at V and 0 bases at J, with 26 bases between the two ends. Here the CDR3 reads CASSPQRVGIKLSSGANVLTF. The CDR3 nucleotides read TGTGCCAGCAGCCCTCAAAGGGTAGGGATTAAACTGAGCTCTGGGGCCAACGTCCTGACTTTC.

This chain connects TRBV5-1 to TRBJ2-4; TRBD1 might be the D (5 bases). V dropped 2 bases and J dropped 5 bases, with 11 bases sitting between them. CDR1 SGHRS and CDR2 YFSETQ come from the germline V gene. The CDR3 is 14 amino acids. The CDR3 region is CASSLGQGQNIQYF. CDR3 DNA sequence: TGCGCCAGCAGCTTAGGGCAGGGCCAAAACATTCAGTACTTC. Combining the CDR3 with reference TRBV5-1 and TRBJ2-4 gives the whole variable domain KAGVTQTPRYLIKTRGQQVTLSCSPISGHRSVSWYQQTPGQGLQFLFEYFSETQRNKGNFPGRFSGRQFSNSRSEMNVSTLELGDSALYLCASSLGQGQNIQYFGAGTRLSVL.

V usage is TRBV4-2 and J usage is TRBJ2-3; D perhaps matches TRBD2 (6 bases). CDR1 is LGHNA, CDR2 YNFKEQ, per germline. Trimming took 5 bases from V and 4 from J, leaving 16 bases between them. There are 15 residues in the CDR3. The CDR3: CASSARDSGPDTQYF. The DNA of the CDR3 is TGTGCCAGCAGCGCCCGGGACTCCGGTCCAGATACGCAGTATTTT.

The V gene is TRBV10-2, the J gene TRBJ1-3; D unclear. The ends were cut back, 7 bases at V and 3 bases at J, with 16 bases in the middle. The CDR3 has 15 residues. CDR1 is WSHSY, CDR2 SAAADI, per germline. The CDR3: CASTPSHLVGNTIYF. Here the CDR3 DNA reads TGCGCCAGCACCCCGTCGCATCTGGTTGGAAACACCATATATTTT.

The rearrangement links TRBV7-9 to TRBJ2-1, with 11 bases lining up with TRBD1. The germline V gene encodes CDR1 SEHNR and CDR2 FQNEAQ (reference sequence). V gave up 5 bases and J gave up 1 base; unmatched junction bases: 1. The CDR3 contains 15 residues. CDR3 sequence reads: CASSGTGGSYNEQFF. In DNA, the CDR3 is TGTGCCAGCAGCGGGACAGGGGGTTCCTACAATGAGCAGTTCTTC.

The J gene is TRBJ1-4, the V gene TRBV19; no clear D. Germline-derived CDR1 and CDR2 are LNHDA and SQIVND (reference sequence). The germline V and J ends were trimmed by 4 bases and 8 bases, with 17 bases remaining between them. This CDR3 region has 15 residues. CDR3 in amino acids: CASSRTGVGGEKLFF. The CDR3 bases are TGTGCCAGTAGTAGAACCGGGGTCGGAGGAGAAAAACTGTTTTTT.

The V call is TRBV5-4, the J call TRBJ1-5; no clear D gene. The CDR3 sequence is 14 residues long. CDR1 and CDR2 from the germline V gene are SGHNT and YYREEE (reference sequence). Between the trimmed V and J ends, which lost 0 bases and 5 bases, there was a span of 9 bases. The CDR3 region is CASSLDAGDQPQHF. CDR3 nucleotides: TGTGCCAGCAGCTTGGACGCGGGAGATCAGCCCCAGCATTTT.

This rearrangement joins TRBV7-2 to TRBJ2-5, with unresolved D. The CDR3 totals 14 residues. Per the germline V gene, CDR1 is SGHTA and CDR2 is FQGNSA. Deletions cut 4 bases from V and 7 bases from J, with 16 bases between. This CDR3 reads CASSSEWPETTQYF. The CDR3 nucleotides are TGTGCCAGCAGCTCCGAATGGCCCGAGACGACCCAGTACTTC. The full variable domain, completed using reference TRBV7-2 and TRBJ2-5, is GAGVSQSPSNKVTEKGKDVELRCDPISGHTALYWYRQSLGQGLEFLIYFQGNSAPDKSGLPSDRFSAERTGGSVSTLTIQRTQQEDSAVYLCASSSEWPETTQYFGPGTRLLVL.

The chain links TRBV7-2 to TRBJ1-1; maybe TRBD1 (5 bases). V gave up 5 bases and J gave up 5 bases, with 15 bases separating them. Per germline, CDR1 SGHTA and CDR2 FQGNSA. This CDR3 has 14 amino acids. This CDR3 is CASSHPGGWTEAFF. The CDR3 DNA sequence: TGTGCCAGCAGCCACCCGGGGGGTTGGACTGAAGCTTTCTTT.

The J gene is TRBJ1-2, the V gene TRBV7-9, with D uncertain. Germline assignment: CDR1 SEHNR and CDR2 FQNEAQ (reference sequence). The CDR3 spans 14 residues. With 5 bases removed from V and 4 bases from J, the gap between germline ends came to 14 bases. CDR3 region: CASSGRELSYGYTF. For the CDR3, the DNA is TGTGCCAGCAGCGGTCGAGAACTTAGCTATGGCTACACCTTC. Full variable domain (outside the CDR3, taken from reference TRBV7-9 and TRBJ1-2): DTGVSQNPRHKITKRGQNVTFRCDPISEHNRLYWYRQTLGQGPEFLTYFQNEAQLEKSRLLSDRFSAERPKGSFSTLEIQRTEQGDSAMYLCASSGRELSYGYTFGSGTRLTVV.

The chain couples TRBV10-3 to TRBJ1-2; TRBD1 agrees at 7 bases. This CDR3 is built from 15 residues. V shed 0 bases, J shed 4 bases, and the junction held 5 bases outside the gene matches. Germline values: CDR1 ENHRY, CDR2 SYGVKD. The CDR3 nucleotides are TGTGCCATCAGTGAGTCAGGGGGCGCGGGCTATGGCTACACCTTC. It encodes CAISESGGAGYGYTF.

The J gene is TRBJ1-5, the V gene TRBV6-5; TRBD1 matches 10 bases. CDR3 length: 15 residues. The trim removed 8 bases at V and 7 bases at J, leaving 11 bases unmatched. Germline V gene data show CDR1 as MNHEY and CDR2 as SVGAGI. CDR3 loop: CASGGDRGLWQPQHF. For the CDR3, the DNA is TGTGCCAGCGGAGGGGACAGGGGATTGTGGCAGCCCCAGCATTTT.

DNA of the CDR3: TGCGCCAGCAGACCCGACGGAAGCTCTGGCTACACCTTC. It codes for CASRPDGSSGYTF. The chain couples TRBV10-1 to TRBJ1-2; D gene ambiguous. With 6 bases removed from V and 7 bases from J, the gap between germline ends came to 15 bases. From germline, CDR1 is WNHNN and CDR2 SYGVQD (reference sequence). This CDR3 has 13 amino acids.

The chain has TRBV12-5 and TRBJ1-1; TRBD1 matches at 7 bases. Per the germline V gene, CDR1 is LGHNT and CDR2 is FRNRAP. CDR3 length equals 13 residues. V gave up 1 base and J gave up 6 bases; unmatched junction bases: 2. CDR3 protein: CASGLEGAAEAFF. In nucleotides, the CDR3 is TGTGCTAGTGGTTTGGAGGGGGCAGCTGAAGCTTTCTTT.

The chain links TRBV12-2 to TRBJ1-2. TRBV12-2 counts as a pseudogene. The CDR3 is 14 residues long. Here the CDR3 DNA reads TGTGCAAGTCGCTTGAGGGGGGGCGCCTATGGCTACACCTTC. Its protein product is CASRLRGGAYGYTF.

This sequence joins TRBV7-9 and TRBJ2-3; 9 bases are a match to TRBD1. CDR1 is SEHNR and CDR2 is FQNEAQ in the germline V gene (reference sequence). The CDR3 runs to 15 residues. With V trimmed by 4 bases and J by 5 bases, 7 bases remained unmatched. The CDR3 DNA reads as TGTGCCAGCAGCTATAGACAGGGGGTTGTAGATACGCAGTATTTT. This sequence encodes CASSYRQGVVDTQYF. The full variable domain, in which reference TRBV7-9 and TRBJ2-3 provide the parts outside the CDR3, is DTGVSQNPRHKITKRGQNVTFRCDPISEHNRLYWYRQTLGQGPEFLTYFQNEAQLEKSRLLSDRFSAERPKGSFSTLEIQRTEQGDSAMYLCASSYRQGVVDTQYFGPGTRLTVL.

The chain links TRBV6-1 to TRBJ1-2; 11 nucleotides align to TRBD1. The length of the CDR3 is 16 residues. CDR1 is MNHNS, CDR2 SASEGT, per germline. The J segment lost 7 bases and the V segment lost 2 bases, leaving 9 bases of the junction unmatched. The CDR3 sequence is CASSEQPGQGAGGYTF. CDR3 nucleotides: TGTGCCAGCAGTGAACAGCCCGGACAGGGGGCGGGTGGCTACACCTTC.

DNA for the CDR3: TGCGCCAGCACCTTAAGCACAGATACGCAGTATTTT. Residues: CASTLSTDTQYF. This chain joins TRBV10-2 and TRBJ2-3; D remains ambiguous. Germline CDR1 reads WSHSY; CDR2 reads SAAADI. The CDR3 covers 12 residues. Trimming removed 7 bases at V and 0 bases at J, with 5 bases between.

This clone was seen a single time. CDR3 sequence reads: CASSSRTSGRANLEQYF. CDR3 bases: TGTGCCAGCAGTTCAAGGACTAGCGGGAGGGCCAATCTCGAGCAGTACTTC. The rearrangement uses TRBV28 and TRBJ2-7; 15 bases line up with TRBD2. From germline, CDR1 is MDHEN and CDR2 SYDVKM. Trimming took 4 bases from V and 6 from J; bases not matched to a gene: 10. The CDR3 totals 17 residues.

V is TRBV27 and J is TRBJ1-4; 7 nucleotides line up with TRBD1. CDR1 is MNHEY, CDR2 SMNVEV, per germline (reference sequence). The CDR3 length is 14 residues. Losses at the gene ends were 3 bases for V and 8 bases for J; bases not matched to a gene: 6. The CDR3 nucleotides read TGTGCCAGCAGTTTTGGGTCGACAGGGGAAAAACTGTTTTTT. This encodes CASSFGSTGEKLFF.

The chain has TRBV3-1 (or the pseudogene TRBV3-2) and TRBJ2-5; 10 nucleotides align to TRBD2. Losses at the gene ends were 1 base for V and 5 bases for J; bases not matched to a gene: 7. This CDR3 is 16 amino acids long. CDR1 LGHDT and CDR2 YNNKEL come from the germline V gene (reference sequence). The CDR3 loop is CASSQVSGRIRETQYF. The CDR3 DNA sequence: TGTGCCAGCAGCCAAGTTAGCGGGAGGATTCGGGAGACCCAGTACTTC.

The CDR3 DNA reads TGTGCCAGCAGTCGACTAGCGGGAGTCCCCATTCAGTACTTC. Residues: CASSRLAGVPIQYF. V usage is TRBV6-2 or TRBV6-3 and J usage is TRBJ2-4, with TRBD2 matching over 12 bases. The CDR3 is 14 amino acids. J lost 9 bases, V lost 5 bases, and 5 bases had no gene match. The germline V gene has CDR1 MNHEY and CDR2 SVGEGT.

The chain uses TRBV6-5 and TRBJ2-7; 9 bases map to TRBD1. Losses at the gene ends were 8 bases for V and 4 bases for J; bases not matched to a gene: 9. Germline values: CDR1 MNHEY, CDR2 SVGAGI. This CDR3 has 14 residues. CDR3 in amino acids: CASALSGTGYEQYF. CDR3 nucleotides: TGTGCCAGCGCTCTATCCGGGACAGGGTACGAGCAGTACTTC.

The rearrangement links TRBV4-1 to TRBJ1-1; 9 nucleotides align to TRBD1. The CDR3 length is 14 residues. Unmatched junction bases numbered 0, after V lost 4 bases and J lost 0 bases. CDR1 is MGHRA and CDR2 is YSYEKL in the germline V gene. CDR3 loop: CASSRDRVNTEAFF. DNA for the CDR3: TGCGCCAGCAGCCGGGACAGGGTGAACACTGAAGCTTTCTTT.

The rearrangement links TRBV19 to TRBJ2-7, with 12 nucleotides matching TRBD2. V gave up 5 bases and J gave up 2 bases; unmatched junction bases: 4. The CDR3 runs to 15 residues. Germline values: CDR1 LNHDA, CDR2 SQIVND (reference sequence). In nucleotides, the CDR3 is TGTGCCAGTAGTTCCTCTAGCGGGGGGGCCTACGAGCAGTACTTC. Translating gives CASSSSSGGAYEQYF.

The J gene is TRBJ2-7, the V gene TRBV18, with D tentatively TRBD1 or TRBD2 (5 bases each). This CDR3 contains 15 residues. Germline V gene lookup returns CDR1 KGHSH and CDR2 LQKENI. Trimming cost V 3 bases and J 5 bases, with 17 bases left between them. The CDR3, as DNA: TGTGCCAGCTCACCTGCCTCCGGGACCCCGGACGAGCAGTACTTC. Its translation is CASSPASGTPDEQYF.

The CDR3, as DNA: TGTGCCAGCAGTGTCCAGGGGGCCAACGTCCTGACTTTC. Translated, it gives CASSVQGANVLTF. The chain links TRBV27 to TRBJ2-6, with D hard to call. In germline, CDR1 is MNHEY, CDR2 SMNVEV (reference sequence). The V end was cut by 5 bases, the J end by 4 bases, with 6 bases between. The CDR3 is made up of 13 amino acids. The complete variable domain, with remaining parts taken from reference TRBV27 and TRBJ2-6, reads EAQVTQNPRYLITVTGKKLTVTCSQNMNHEYMSWYRQDPGLGLRQIYYSMNVEVTDKGDVPEGYKVSRKEKRNFPLILESPSPNQTSLYFCASSVQGANVLTFGAGSRLTVL.

The chain is built from TRBV7-2 and TRBJ2-1; 10 nucleotides agree with TRBD2. V trimming: 1 base; J trimming: 8 bases; junction bases outside the gene matches: 5. Germline V lookup: CDR1 SGHTA, CDR2 FQGNSA. The CDR3 length is 15 residues. The CDR3, as DNA: TGTGCCAGCAGCTTAGTAGCGGGAGGATCTCATGAGCAGTTCTTC. It is translated as CASSLVAGGSHEQFF.

The chain joins TRBV7-2 to TRBJ1-5; D is undetermined. V was shortened by 5 bases and J by 0 bases, with 5 bases between the two germline ends. CDR1 is SGHTA and CDR2 is FQGNSA in the germline V gene. The CDR3 runs 13 residues. The CDR3 DNA reads TGTGCCAGCAGCCCAAATAGCAATCAGCCCCAGCATTTT. Translated, it gives CASSPNSNQPQHF. Full variable domain (outside the CDR3, taken from reference TRBV7-2 and TRBJ1-5): GAGVSQSPSNKVTEKGKDVELRCDPISGHTALYWYRQSLGQGLEFLIYFQGNSAPDKSGLPSDRFSAERTGGSVSTLTIQRTQQEDSAVYLCASSPNSNQPQHFGDGTRLSIL.

This rearrangement joins TRBV19 to TRBJ2-1, with 7 bases identical to TRBD2. Germline V lookup: CDR1 LNHDA, CDR2 SQIVND (reference sequence). J gave up 7 bases and V 8 bases, and 14 bases lay outside the gene matches. This CDR3 has 15 residues. Here the CDR3 reads CASFPRGRAGNEQFF. The CDR3 DNA follows: TGTGCCAGTTTTCCTAGAGGGAGGGCCGGGAATGAGCAGTTCTTC.